The TCR beta chain described here comes from a study of shared clonotypes between healthy human individuals. Study-level points and caveats: Among donors, clonotype sharing was expected to be affected by sequencing depth. A generally larger estimated richness was seen in naive subsets than in memory subsets.

Each PCR replicate from the sorted subsets contained approximately 0.2 ug DNA, which is some 32,000 T cell genomes. The data were produced by immunoSEQ multiplex PCR, yet TCRdb's version contains in-frame clones alone and is incomplete. The table lists roughly 2.4 million clones, approximately 94% of them singletons. V lost 5 bases and J lost 2, with 10 bases in between. The CDR3 is 14 amino acids. The V gene's germline CDR1 is MNHEY and CDR2 SVGAGI. A single count supports this clone. Its target is unknown. Different DNA sequences within this sample yield the same CDR3. The sequence was collected from a man aged 18 to 30 in good health. J is TRBJ1-5 and V is TRBV6-5; D is uncertain. The sample consisted of naive CD4+ T cells sorted from blood. Subset: CD45RA+ positively selected. This chain's CDR3 is CASSRGIGNQPQHF. The DNA for the CDR3 is TGTGCCAGCAGTCGGGGTATCGGCAATCAGCCCCAGCATTTT.